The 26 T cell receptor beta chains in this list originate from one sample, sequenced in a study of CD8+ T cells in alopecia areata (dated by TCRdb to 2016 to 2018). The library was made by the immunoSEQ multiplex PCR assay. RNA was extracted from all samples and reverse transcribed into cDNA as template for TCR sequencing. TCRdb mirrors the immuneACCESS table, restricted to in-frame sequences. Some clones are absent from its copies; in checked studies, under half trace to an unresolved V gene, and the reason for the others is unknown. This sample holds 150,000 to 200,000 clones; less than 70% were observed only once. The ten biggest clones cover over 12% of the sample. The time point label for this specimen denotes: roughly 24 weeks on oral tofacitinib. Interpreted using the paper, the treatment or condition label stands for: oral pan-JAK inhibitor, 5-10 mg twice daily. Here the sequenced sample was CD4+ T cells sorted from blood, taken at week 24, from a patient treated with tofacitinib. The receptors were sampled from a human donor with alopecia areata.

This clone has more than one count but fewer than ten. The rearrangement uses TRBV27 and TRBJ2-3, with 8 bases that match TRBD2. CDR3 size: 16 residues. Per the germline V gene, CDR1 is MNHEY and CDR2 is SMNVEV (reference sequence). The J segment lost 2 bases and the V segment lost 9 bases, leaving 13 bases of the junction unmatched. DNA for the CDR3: TGTGCCAGTCAGGTCAGCGGGGGCACATACACAGATACGCAGTATTTT. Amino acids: CASQVSGGTYTDTQYF.

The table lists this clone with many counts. In DNA form, the CDR3 reads TGTGCCAGCAGCTTAGGGTCGACAGGTTATGGCTACACCTTC. Its protein product is CASSLGSTGYGYTF. This rearrangement joins TRBV13 to TRBJ1-2; tentatively, D is TRBD1 (6 bases). The V gene's germline CDR1 is PRHDT and CDR2 FYEKMQ (reference sequence). Trimming stripped 0 bases from V and 5 bases from J, with 10 bases between. The CDR3 consists of 14 residues.

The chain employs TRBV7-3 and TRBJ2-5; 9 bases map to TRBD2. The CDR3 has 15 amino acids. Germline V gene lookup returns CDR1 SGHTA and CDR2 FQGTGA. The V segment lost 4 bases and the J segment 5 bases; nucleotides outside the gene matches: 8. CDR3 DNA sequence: TGTGCCAGCAGCTATATAGCGGGGGCGGCGGAGACCCAGTACTTC. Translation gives CASSYIAGAAETQYF.

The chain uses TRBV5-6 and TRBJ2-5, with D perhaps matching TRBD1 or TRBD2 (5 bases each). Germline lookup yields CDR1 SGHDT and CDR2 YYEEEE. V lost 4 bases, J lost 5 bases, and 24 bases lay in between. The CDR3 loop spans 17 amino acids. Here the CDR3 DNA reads TGTGCCAGCAGCAAAAAACGGGGCAGGGCGGAAACGGAGACCCAGTACTTC. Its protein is CASSKKRGRAETETQYF.

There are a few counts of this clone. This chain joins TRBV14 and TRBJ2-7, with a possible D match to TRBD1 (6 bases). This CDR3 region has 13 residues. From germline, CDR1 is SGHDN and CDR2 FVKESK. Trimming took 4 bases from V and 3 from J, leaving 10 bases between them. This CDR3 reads CASSRTALYEQYF. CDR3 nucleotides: TGTGCCAGCAGCCGGACAGCTCTCTACGAGCAGTACTTC.

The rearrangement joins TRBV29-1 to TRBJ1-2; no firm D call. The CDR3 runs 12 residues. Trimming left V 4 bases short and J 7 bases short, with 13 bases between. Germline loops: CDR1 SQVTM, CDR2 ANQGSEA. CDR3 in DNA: TGCAGCGTTGCGAGCGGGGAGCGTGGCTACACCTTC. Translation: CSVASGERGYTF.

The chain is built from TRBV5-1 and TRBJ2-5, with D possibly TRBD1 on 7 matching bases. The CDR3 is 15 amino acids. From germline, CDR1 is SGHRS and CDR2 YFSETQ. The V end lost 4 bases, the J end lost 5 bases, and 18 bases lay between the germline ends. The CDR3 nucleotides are TGCGCCAGCAGCAGCCGGCAGGGGGGAGGCGAGACCCAGTACTTC. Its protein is CASSSRQGGGETQYF. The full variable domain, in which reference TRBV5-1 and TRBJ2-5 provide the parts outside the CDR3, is KAGVTQTPRYLIKTRGQQVTLSCSPISGHRSVSWYQQTPGQGLQFLFEYFSETQRNKGNFPGRFSGRQFSNSRSEMNVSTLELGDSALYLCASSSRQGGGETQYFGPGTRLLVL.

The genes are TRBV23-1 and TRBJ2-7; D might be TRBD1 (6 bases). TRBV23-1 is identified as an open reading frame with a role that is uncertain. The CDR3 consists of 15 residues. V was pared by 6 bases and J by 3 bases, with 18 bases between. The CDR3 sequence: CASRSDRDTDYEQYF. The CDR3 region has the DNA TGCGCCAGCAGGTCCGACCGGGACACGGACTACGAGCAGTACTTC.

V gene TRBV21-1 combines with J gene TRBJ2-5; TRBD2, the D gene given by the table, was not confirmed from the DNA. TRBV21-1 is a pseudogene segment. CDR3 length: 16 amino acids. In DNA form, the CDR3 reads TGTGCCAGCAGCAAAACGTGCGGAAACCGGAGGGGGACCCAGTACTTC. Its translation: CASSKTCGNRRGTQYF.

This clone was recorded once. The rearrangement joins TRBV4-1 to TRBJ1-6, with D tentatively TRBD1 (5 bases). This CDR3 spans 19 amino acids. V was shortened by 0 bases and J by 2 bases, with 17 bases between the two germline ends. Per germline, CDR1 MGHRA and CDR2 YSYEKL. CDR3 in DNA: TGCGCCAGCAGCCAAGAATCCGGGGGGAGTATGGCCTATAATTCACCCCTCCACTTT. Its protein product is CASSQESGGSMAYNSPLHF.

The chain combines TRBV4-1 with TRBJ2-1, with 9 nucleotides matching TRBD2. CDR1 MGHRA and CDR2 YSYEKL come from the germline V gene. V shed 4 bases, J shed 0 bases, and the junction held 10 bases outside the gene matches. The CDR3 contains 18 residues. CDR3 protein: CASSPGAGGPGSYNEQFF. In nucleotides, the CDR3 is TGCGCCAGCAGCCCGGGGGCGGGGGGGCCCGGCTCCTACAATGAGCAGTTCTTC.

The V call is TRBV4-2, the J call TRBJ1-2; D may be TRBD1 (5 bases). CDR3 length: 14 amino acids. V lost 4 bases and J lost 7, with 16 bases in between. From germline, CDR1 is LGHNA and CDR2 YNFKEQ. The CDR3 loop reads CASSLHQGRSGYTF. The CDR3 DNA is TGTGCCAGCAGCCTCCACCAGGGACGGAGTGGCTACACCTTC.

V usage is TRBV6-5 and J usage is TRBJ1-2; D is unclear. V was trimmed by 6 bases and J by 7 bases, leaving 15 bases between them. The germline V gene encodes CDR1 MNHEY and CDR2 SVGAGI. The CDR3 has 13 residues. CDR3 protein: CASRVGSLRGYTF. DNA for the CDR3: TGTGCCAGCAGGGTAGGGAGTCTTCGTGGCTACACCTTC.

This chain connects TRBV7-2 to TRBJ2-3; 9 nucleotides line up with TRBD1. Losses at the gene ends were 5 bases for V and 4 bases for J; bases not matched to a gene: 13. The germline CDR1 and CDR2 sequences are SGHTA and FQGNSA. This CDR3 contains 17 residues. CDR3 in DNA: TGTGCCAGCAGCGCGTCCTCGGGACAGGGCTTTGCAGATACGCAGTATTTT. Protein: CASSASSGQGFADTQYF.

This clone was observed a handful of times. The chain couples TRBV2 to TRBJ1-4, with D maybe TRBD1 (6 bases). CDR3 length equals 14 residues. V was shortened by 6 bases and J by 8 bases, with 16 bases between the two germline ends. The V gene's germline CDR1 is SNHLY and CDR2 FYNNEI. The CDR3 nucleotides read TGTGCCAGCAGCCCGGGGGCAAGAACGGAAAAACTGTTTTTT. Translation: CASSPGARTEKLFF.

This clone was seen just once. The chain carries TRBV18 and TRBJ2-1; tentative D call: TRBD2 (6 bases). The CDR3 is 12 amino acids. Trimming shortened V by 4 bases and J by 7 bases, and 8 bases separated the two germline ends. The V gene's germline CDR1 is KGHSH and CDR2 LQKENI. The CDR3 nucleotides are TGTGCCAGCTCACAAGGAGGGAATGAGCAGTTCTTC. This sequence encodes CASSQGGNEQFF.

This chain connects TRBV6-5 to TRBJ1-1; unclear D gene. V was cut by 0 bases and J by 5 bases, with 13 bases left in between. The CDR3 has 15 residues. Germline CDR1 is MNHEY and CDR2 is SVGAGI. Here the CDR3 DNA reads TGTGCCAGCAGTTACTCGAGGCGGGTCGGAACTGAAGCTTTCTTT. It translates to CASSYSRRVGTEAFF.

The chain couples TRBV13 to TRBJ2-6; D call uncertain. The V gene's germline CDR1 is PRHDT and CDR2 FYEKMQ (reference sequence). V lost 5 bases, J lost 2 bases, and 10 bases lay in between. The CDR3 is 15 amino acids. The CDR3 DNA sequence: TGTGCCAGCAGCAACAAGGGAACTGGGGCCAACGTCCTGACTTTC. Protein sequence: CASSNKGTGANVLTF.

CDR3 DNA: TGCAGCGTTGAAGATAAGGGGACAGATACGCAGTATTTT. This sequence encodes CSVEDKGTDTQYF. The rearrangement joins TRBV29-1 to TRBJ2-3, with D maybe TRBD1 (5 bases). Germline V CDR1 and CDR2: SQVTM, ANQGSEA. This CDR3 region has 13 residues. The ends were cut back, 0 bases at V and 3 bases at J, with 7 bases in the middle.

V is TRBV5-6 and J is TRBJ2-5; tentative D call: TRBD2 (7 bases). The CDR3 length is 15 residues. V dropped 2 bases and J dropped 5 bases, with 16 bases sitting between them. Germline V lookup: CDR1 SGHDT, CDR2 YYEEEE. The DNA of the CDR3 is TGTGCCAGCAGCTTTCGACCCGCGGGGGCTGAGACCCAGTACTTC. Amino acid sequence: CASSFRPAGAETQYF.

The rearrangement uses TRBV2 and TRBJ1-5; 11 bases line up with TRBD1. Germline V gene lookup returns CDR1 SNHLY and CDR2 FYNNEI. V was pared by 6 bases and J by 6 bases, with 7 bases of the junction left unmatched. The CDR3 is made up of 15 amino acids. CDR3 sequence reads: CASRSTGTGGQPQHF. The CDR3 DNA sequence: TGTGCCAGCAGATCGACCGGGACAGGGGGTCAGCCCCAGCATTTT.

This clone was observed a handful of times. The CDR3: CAATPVQGNYGYTF. For the CDR3, the DNA is TGTGCCGCGACTCCCGTACAGGGGAACTATGGCTACACCTTC. J is TRBJ1-2 and V is TRBV30, with 7 bases identical to TRBD1. Germline-derived CDR1 and CDR2 are GTSNPN and SVGIG (reference sequence). V was pared by 8 bases and J by 2 bases, with 11 bases of the junction left unmatched. The CDR3 loop spans 14 amino acids.

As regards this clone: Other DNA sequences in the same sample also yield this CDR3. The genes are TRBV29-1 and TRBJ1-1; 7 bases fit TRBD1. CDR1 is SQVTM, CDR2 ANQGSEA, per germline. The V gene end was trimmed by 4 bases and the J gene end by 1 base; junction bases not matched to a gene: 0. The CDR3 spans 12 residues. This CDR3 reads CSVGQGNTEAFF. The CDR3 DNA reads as TGCAGCGTTGGACAGGGGAACACTGAAGCTTTCTTT.

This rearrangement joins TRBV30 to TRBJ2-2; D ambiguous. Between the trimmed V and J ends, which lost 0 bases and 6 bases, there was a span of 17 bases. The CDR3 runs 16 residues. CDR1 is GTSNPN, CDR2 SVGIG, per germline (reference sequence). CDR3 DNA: TGTGCCTGGAGTGTAGGCCCCGTTTCTCTAGCCGGGGAGCTGTTTTTT. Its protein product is CAWSVGPVSLAGELFF.

CDR3 coding DNA: TGCGCCAGCAGCCAAGAAGGCAGGAGGAGCACAGATACGCAGTATTTT. Its translation: CASSQEGRRSTDTQYF. The chain has TRBV4-1 and TRBJ2-3; a possible D gene is TRBD2 (5 bases). From germline, CDR1 is MGHRA and CDR2 YSYEKL. The CDR3 extends over 16 amino acids. Trimming took off 0 bases at V and 0 bases at J, with 10 bases between the two ends.

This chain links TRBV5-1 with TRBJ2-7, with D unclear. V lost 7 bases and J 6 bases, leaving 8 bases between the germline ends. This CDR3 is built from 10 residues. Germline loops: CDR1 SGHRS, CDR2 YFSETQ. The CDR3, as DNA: TGCGCCAGCGGGAAGAGCGAGCAGTACTTC. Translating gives CASGKSEQYF.